Listed below are T cell receptor beta chains from one sample, sequenced in a study of T cell changes during pregnancy in multiple sclerosis. Profiling relied on immunoSEQ multiplex PCR, and the TCRdb table lists in-frame clones only, not all of them. The data contain around 100,000 clones, roughly nine tenths of them singletons. Sequencing was performed on peripheral blood, taken after pregnancy. The source of these receptors is a female donor with multiple sclerosis, enrolled in a pregnancy study. Both conserved end residues are part of each CDR3. Clone size, where shown, is once, few, many, or a class for clones that have expanded.

v_call | clone_size | cdr3_aa
TRBV6-1 | NA | CASSNPDTTQFF
TRBV11-2 | NA | CASSLVRGNTQYF
TRBV28 | NA | CASSLIGGATNEKLFF
TRBV7-3 | NA | CASGDSGANEQFF
TRBV2 | NA | CASSGTETNEAFF
TRBV27 | NA | CASSPLGDSSYEQYF
TRBV6-1 | NA | CASRTPPGNGYTF
TRBV19 | NA | CASSILAGTYEQYF
TRBV5-1 | NA | CASSRSFGTEAFF
TRBV19 | once | CASSSSRGEAFF
TRBV30 | NA | CAWTVGTGWSEAFF
TRBV27 | NA | CASSPTGTGSYEQYF
TRBV5-1 | NA | CASSLGRDYEQYF